This T cell receptor (beta chain) originates from a study of T-cell memory formation after mild COVID-19. Study observations and caveats: Memory cells collected pre-infection included some clones that later responded, suggesting cross-reactive memory joined.

cDNA libraries for TCR alpha and TCR beta, carrying sample barcodes and UMIs, came from 5'RACE with constant-segment primers. Using its own MiXCR run on the 5' RACE reads, TCRdb lists one record per CDR3 protein. Of hundreds of thousands of distinct CDR3 sequences listed, about a sixth are singletons. This clonotype was seen a handful of times. The antigen remains undetermined. The J segment lost 6 bases and the V segment lost 5 bases, leaving 6 bases of the junction unmatched. The CDR3 totals 15 residues. Looked up from germline, CDR1 is SGHTA and CDR2 is FQGNSA. Sequencing was performed on PBMCs or a T cell subset sorted from them (not recorded which). This sequence joins TRBV7-2 and TRBJ2-1, with 11 bases lining up with TRBD2. The receptor comes from a young man who had mild COVID-19 (a few samples of this study predate the infection). Cell type and time point are not known. The CDR3 bases are TGTGCCAGCAGCGTTAGCGGGGGGGCCATCAATGAGCAGTTCTTC. Its translation: CASSVSGGAINEQFF.